This T cell receptor (beta chain) was sequenced in a study of blood T cell repertoires in COVID-19. The V end lost 3 bases, the J end lost 5 bases, and 13 bases lay between the germline ends. The CDR3 is 14 amino acids. From germline, CDR1 is MNHEY and CDR2 SMNVEV (reference sequence). Seattle enrolled patients during active infection and tracked them longitudinally. In the authors' methods: From reference gene primer amplification, estimates of nucleated cell counts were derived. Generated by immunoSEQ multiplex PCR, the TCRdb table keeps only in-frame clones and is missing some. From that table come the V and J calls and clone size; the DNA was used to work out D and trimming. The table records about 220,000 clones, about 85% of them present only once.

The sequenced sample consisted of peripheral blood. This sequence was found in a woman aged 45-60 years with COVID-19, enrolled during active disease. This chain uses TRBV27 with TRBJ1-1; D perhaps matches TRBD1 (5 bases). DNA of the CDR3: TGTGCCAGCAGTTTCGGGGGTTCGGGAACTGAAGCTTTCTTT. Translated, it gives CASSFGGSGTEAFF.